A single sample gave rise to the 8 T cell receptor beta chains below, sequenced in a study of T-cell memory formation after mild COVID-19 (dated by TCRdb to the early 2020s). Library preparation used 5' RACE. Data came from an Illumina NovaSeq 6000. TCRdb reanalyzed the raw reads on its own, using fastp at Q25 for trimming and MiXCR for clone calling, and kept in-frame beta chains. Rows with one shared CDR3 protein collapse into an entry with the most common genes and DNA. This sample comprises roughly 380,000 distinct CDR3 sequences, 25% to 30% of them detected only once. Around an eighth of the sample belongs to the ten largest clones. Sequencing was carried out using PBMCs or a T cell subset sorted from them (not recorded which). The receptors stem from an adult woman who had mild COVID-19 (a few samples of this study predate the infection). The sample titles of this study are shuffled in the database, so cell type and time point are left out; the donor was told from shared clones.

The rearrangement links TRBV10-3 to TRBJ1-2; D uncertain. From germline, CDR1 is ENHRY and CDR2 SYGVKD. The CDR3 has 13 amino acids. The ends were cut back, 4 bases at V and 2 bases at J, with 8 bases in the middle. CDR3 DNA sequence: TGTGCCATCAGTGCGACGGTAAACTATGGCTACACCTTC. Protein product: CAISATVNYGYTF.

The CDR3 loop is CASSSGFLSYNEQFF. The CDR3 DNA reads as TGCGCCAGCAGCTCCGGGTTTTTGTCCTACAATGAGCAGTTCTTC. The chain is built from TRBV5-1 and TRBJ2-1, with unresolved D. Germline loops: CDR1 SGHRS, CDR2 YFSETQ. CDR3 length: 15 residues. The V gene lost 3 bases and the J gene lost 1 base, with 11 bases spanning the gap.

The chain combines TRBV2 with TRBJ1-2; a weak D match, TRBD1 (6 bases). Trimming pared 4 bases from V and 8 bases from J, leaving 11 bases between. Germline values: CDR1 SNHLY, CDR2 FYNNEI. The CDR3 has 12 amino acids. This CDR3 is CASSGGGAGYTF. Here the CDR3 DNA reads TGTGCCAGCAGTGGGGGGGGCGCAGGCTACACCTTC.

The CDR3 reads CASSPQGVQETQYF. The DNA of the CDR3 is TGTGCCAGCAGTCCCCAGGGGGTACAAGAGACCCAGTACTTC. The V gene is TRBV27, the J gene TRBJ2-5; 7 bases line up with TRBD1. The CDR3 totals 14 residues. V lost 5 bases and J lost 2; bases outside the gene matches: 5. Per the germline V gene, CDR1 is MNHEY and CDR2 is SMNVEV (reference sequence).

The chain is built from TRBV9 and TRBJ1-3; no clear D gene. This CDR3 is 14 amino acids long. Trimming removed 0 bases at V and 4 bases at J, with 8 bases between. From germline, CDR1 is SGDLS and CDR2 YYNGEE. In DNA, the CDR3 is TGTGCCAGCAGCGTAGCTCAAGGGGGAAACACCATATATTTT. Its translation is CASSVAQGGNTIYF.

This clonotype has a count of ten or more. The chain recombines TRBV23-1 with TRBJ2-7, with D tentatively TRBD1 or TRBD2 (5 bases each). TRBV23-1 is placed among ORFs of uncertain function. The V end was cut by 0 bases, the J end by 2 bases, with 8 bases between. CDR3 length: 14 residues. The CDR3: CASSQSRGPYEQYF. The CDR3 nucleotides read TGCGCCAGCAGTCAATCCCGGGGCCCCTACGAGCAGTACTTC.

The chain has TRBV7-9 and TRBJ2-7; tentatively, D is TRBD1 (6 bases). CDR1 and CDR2 (germline): SEHNR, FQNEAQ (reference sequence). The V end lost 3 bases, the J end lost 5 bases, and 17 bases lay between the germline ends. The CDR3 loop spans 15 amino acids. The CDR3 region is CASSFFPTGGDEQYF. Written as DNA, the CDR3 is TGTGCCAGCAGCTTCTTCCCGACAGGAGGCGACGAGCAGTACTTC.

CDR3 region: CASRLDARNTEAFF. In nucleotides, the CDR3 is TGTGCCAGCAGGCTAGACGCACGGAACACTGAAGCTTTCTTT. The rearrangement links TRBV12-3 or TRBV12-4 to TRBJ1-1; D not certain. The CDR3 sequence is 14 residues long. The V gene lost 6 bases and the J gene lost 1 base, with 12 bases spanning the gap.